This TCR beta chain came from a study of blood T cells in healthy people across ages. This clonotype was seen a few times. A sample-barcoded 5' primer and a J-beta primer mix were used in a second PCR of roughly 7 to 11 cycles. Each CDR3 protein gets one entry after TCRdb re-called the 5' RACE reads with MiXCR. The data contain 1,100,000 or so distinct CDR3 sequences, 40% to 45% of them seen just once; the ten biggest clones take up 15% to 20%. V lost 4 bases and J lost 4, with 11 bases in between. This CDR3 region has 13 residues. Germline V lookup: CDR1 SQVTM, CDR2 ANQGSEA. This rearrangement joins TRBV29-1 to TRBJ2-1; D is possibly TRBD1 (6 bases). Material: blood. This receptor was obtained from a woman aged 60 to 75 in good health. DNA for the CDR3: TGCAGCGTTGCGGGACACCTATACAATGAGCAGTTCTTC. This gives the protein CSVAGHLYNEQFF.